The rows below give T cell receptor beta chains drawn from one sample of a study of T cell responses to AZD1222 COVID-19 vaccine. TCRdb keeps only in-frame clones here, not all; method: immunoSEQ multiplex PCR. This sample has roughly 250,000 clones, with more than 80% found just once. The sample in question was peripheral blood, obtained on day 0 of AZD1222 vaccination. These TCRs come from an adult in good health. CDR3s leave out the opening cysteine and the closing phenylalanine or tryptophan. D genes are given only for firm matches.

j_call: TRBJ2-2
d_call: .
v_call: TRBV7-2
cdr3_aa: ASSLHRDPGELF

j_call: TRBJ2-5
d_call: .
v_call: TRBV9
cdr3_aa: ASSVAPGRRETQY

j_call: TRBJ1-2
d_call: .
v_call: TRBV5-1
cdr3_aa: ASSRDTFNYGYT

j_call: TRBJ2-7
d_call: .
v_call: TRBV3-1/TRBV3-2
cdr3_aa: ASSQEPGLGYEQY

j_call: TRBJ2-1
d_call: .
v_call: TRBV3-1/TRBV3-2
cdr3_aa: ASSQDVDPYNEQF

j_call: TRBJ1-5
d_call: TRBD1
v_call: TRBV10-3
cdr3_aa: AIGVDRDQPQH

j_call: TRBJ2-1
d_call: .
v_call: TRBV11-3
cdr3_aa: ASSLGQLSYNEQF

j_call: TRBJ2-5
d_call: .
v_call: TRBV6-5
cdr3_aa: ASSSTLEETQY

j_call: TRBJ2-2
d_call: .
v_call: TRBV28
cdr3_aa: ASSPPGTHTGELF

j_call: TRBJ1-3
d_call: .
v_call: TRBV18
cdr3_aa: ASSFDMAQVGNTIY

j_call: TRBJ2-1
d_call: TRBD2
v_call: TRBV4-2
cdr3_aa: ASKPSGVEEQF

j_call: TRBJ2-5
d_call: TRBD1
v_call: TRBV4-3
cdr3_aa: ASSQRRGGETQY

j_call: TRBJ2-3
d_call: TRBD2
v_call: TRBV10-3
cdr3_aa: AIRLAGGDTQY

j_call: TRBJ2-5
d_call: .
v_call: TRBV9
cdr3_aa: ASSVQGSSETQY

j_call: TRBJ1-2
d_call: TRBD1
v_call: TRBV19
cdr3_aa: ASSMDRGLYGYT

j_call: TRBJ2-1
d_call: TRBD2
v_call: TRBV5-1
cdr3_aa: ASSLRVGGSLNEQF

j_call: TRBJ1-2
d_call: TRBD1
v_call: TRBV27
cdr3_aa: ASSRTGATNYGYT

j_call: TRBJ2-1
d_call: .
v_call: TRBV11-2
cdr3_aa: ASSLLAPEQF

j_call: TRBJ1-1
d_call: .
v_call: TRBV7-9
cdr3_aa: ASSSPRNTEAF

j_call: TRBJ1-4
d_call: .
v_call: TRBV28
cdr3_aa: AIRDSYEKLF

j_call: TRBJ2-1
d_call: TRBD2
v_call: TRBV4-1
cdr3_aa: ASSTLAGGNNEQF

j_call: TRBJ1-1
d_call: .
v_call: TRBV6-1
cdr3_aa: ASSAAGYSLGTEAF

j_call: TRBJ1-2
d_call: .
v_call: TRBV2
cdr3_aa: ASKPGNYGYT

j_call: TRBJ2-3
d_call: TRBD2
v_call: TRBV5-5
cdr3_aa: ASSLVGLATDTQY

j_call: TRBJ1-4
d_call: .
v_call: TRBV5-1
cdr3_aa: ASSFGQSDEKLF

j_call: TRBJ2-7
d_call: .
v_call: TRBV7-6
cdr3_aa: ASSQAGQGYDEQY

j_call: TRBJ1-6
d_call: TRBD1
v_call: TRBV4-1
cdr3_aa: ASSHLPGQGAGSPLH

j_call: TRBJ2-7
d_call: .
v_call: TRBV4-3
cdr3_aa: ASSQDYLAANEQY

j_call: TRBJ2-2
d_call: TRBD2
v_call: TRBV5-1
cdr3_aa: ASSPRSSGTSAELF

j_call: TRBJ1-6
d_call: .
v_call: TRBV2
cdr3_aa: ASSVGQGTGSPLH

j_call: TRBJ1-4
d_call: .
v_call: TRBV9
cdr3_aa: ASSPWATNEKLF

j_call: TRBJ1-5
d_call: .
v_call: TRBV2
cdr3_aa: ASSEATGSSQH

j_call: TRBJ2-1
d_call: TRBD2
v_call: TRBV5-5
cdr3_aa: ASRLEGLAANEQF

j_call: TRBJ1-2
d_call: .
v_call: TRBV7-8
cdr3_aa: ASSSTAVGGYT

j_call: TRBJ1-2
d_call: .
v_call: TRBV4-3
cdr3_aa: ASSQGWQYGYT

j_call: TRBJ2-1
d_call: .
v_call: TRBV7-8
cdr3_aa: ASSLPRRGTTMMDEQF

j_call: TRBJ2-7
d_call: TRBD1
v_call: TRBV7-2
cdr3_aa: ASSQKLGQVNEEQY

j_call: TRBJ2-1
d_call: TRBD2
v_call: TRBV28
cdr3_aa: ASNHIAGGPGNEQF

j_call: TRBJ2-5
d_call: .
v_call: TRBV7-9
cdr3_aa: ALVRFPGQETQY

j_call: TRBJ2-3
d_call: TRBD1
v_call: TRBV19
cdr3_aa: ASSRDSGLRDTQY

j_call: TRBJ2-1
d_call: TRBD2
v_call: TRBV24-1
cdr3_aa: ATQSGSSYNEQF

j_call: TRBJ2-1
d_call: .
v_call: TRBV4-3
cdr3_aa: ASSQLRNSYNEQF

j_call: TRBJ2-1
d_call: .
v_call: TRBV5-4
cdr3_aa: ASSQPALGAGGSDEQF

j_call: TRBJ2-5
d_call: TRBD2
v_call: TRBV5-4
cdr3_aa: ASSPGLAGGVETQY

j_call: TRBJ1-5
d_call: TRBD1
v_call: TRBV6-5
cdr3_aa: ASSRTGEGMQPQH

j_call: TRBJ2-7
d_call: .
v_call: TRBV28
cdr3_aa: ASSLEPISYEQY

j_call: TRBJ1-2
d_call: TRBD1
v_call: TRBV4-3
cdr3_aa: ASSGDRASGYT

j_call: TRBJ2-2
d_call: .
v_call: TRBV4-2
cdr3_aa: ASSQQLATGELF

j_call: TRBJ1-1
d_call: .
v_call: TRBV7-9
cdr3_aa: ASSITGGVNTEAF

j_call: TRBJ2-5
d_call: TRBD2
v_call: TRBV19
cdr3_aa: ASSIGAGGWETQY

j_call: TRBJ2-1
d_call: TRBD1
v_call: TRBV7-9
cdr3_aa: ASSLLFGGTGRYNEQF

j_call: TRBJ1-3
d_call: .
v_call: TRBV28
cdr3_aa: ASSLSGGRSGNTIY

j_call: TRBJ2-3
d_call: .
v_call: TRBV15
cdr3_aa: ATRRDYTDTQY

j_call: TRBJ2-1
d_call: .
v_call: TRBV19
cdr3_aa: ASSWGSVGLGNEQF